This T cell receptor (beta chain) was obtained from a study of blood T cell repertoires in COVID-19. Study summary: The cDNA or gDNA used as material had been derived from T cells, B-cell-depleted T cells, or PBMCs.

From germline, CDR1 is MNHNS and CDR2 SASEGT. V shed 3 bases, J shed 3 bases, and the junction held 5 bases outside the gene matches. This CDR3 has 15 amino acids. Enrolled through a virtual design, the participants were between about 18 and 100 years of age and came from about two dozen US areas. Repertoires were generated with immunoSEQ multiplex PCR, while TCRdb's copy carries only in-frame clones and drops some. The profile shows 200,000 to 250,000 clones, more than 75% of them singletons. The sequence came from a woman aged 45 to 65 who had recovered from COVID-19. J is TRBJ2-3 and V is TRBV6-1, with 8 nucleotides matching TRBD2. What was sequenced was PBMCs or T cells enriched from blood (not recorded which). The CDR3 loop is CASSDPGGRTDTQYF. For the CDR3, the DNA is TGTGCCAGCAGTGACCCGGGAGGGAGGACAGATACGCAGTATTTT.